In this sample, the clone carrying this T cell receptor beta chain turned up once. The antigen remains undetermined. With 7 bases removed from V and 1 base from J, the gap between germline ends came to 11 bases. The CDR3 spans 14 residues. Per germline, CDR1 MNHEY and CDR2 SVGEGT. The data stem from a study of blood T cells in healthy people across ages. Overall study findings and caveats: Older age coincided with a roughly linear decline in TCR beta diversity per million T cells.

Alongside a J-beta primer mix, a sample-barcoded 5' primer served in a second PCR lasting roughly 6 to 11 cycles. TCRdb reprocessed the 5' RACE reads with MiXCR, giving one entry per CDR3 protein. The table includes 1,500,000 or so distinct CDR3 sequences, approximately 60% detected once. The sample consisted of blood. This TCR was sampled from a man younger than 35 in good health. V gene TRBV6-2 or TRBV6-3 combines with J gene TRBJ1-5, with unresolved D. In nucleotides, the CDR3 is TGTGCCAGCACCCCCGTTTTCAGCAATCAGCCCCAGCATTTT. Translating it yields CASTPVFSNQPQHF.